This T cell receptor (beta chain) stems from a study of shared clonotypes between healthy human individuals. Points from the study as a whole: The study found lower generation probabilities in non-shared clonotypes than in those shared by all four donors. A few donors had 4% to 5% of their naive CD4 clonotypes in common.

The protocol was immunoSEQ multiplex PCR, while the TCRdb copy is restricted to in-frame clones and leaves out a portion. The profile shows millions of clones, about 95% of them singletons. On this clone itself: What it recognizes is unknown.

The sample comprised naive CD4+ T cells sorted from blood. Noted subset: CD45RA+ positively selected. This sequence was found in a man aged 18 to 30 in good health.

In DNA, the CDR3 is TGTGCCAGCAGTGAACCTCGAGGCGCCGTAGGGAGGCAGTTCTTC. Protein sequence: CASSEPRGAVGRQFF. The V gene is TRBV25-1, the J gene TRBJ2-1, with D possibly TRBD2 on 5 matching bases. This CDR3 is built from 15 residues. Germline assignment: CDR1 MGHDK and CDR2 SYGVNS. Trimming removed 2 bases from V and 12 bases from J, with 20 bases in between.